Listed below are T cell receptor beta chains from one sample, sequenced in a study of beta chain features in type 1 diabetes. Produced via immunoSEQ multiplex PCR; TCRdb's table is partial and in-frame only. This repertoire shows some 900,000 clones, 17% found once; its top ten account for about 0.025%. The sample was naive CD4+ T cells from blood. Every receptor here comes from a woman between 18 and 29 years old in good health. Both conserved end residues are part of each CDR3. The order of the fields is V gene, D gene, clone size, J gene, CDR3 DNA, CDR3 protein. D genes are given only for firm matches. Some rows have no size entry. The others give once, few or many, or a class for an expanded clone.

V: TRBV7-2; D: TRBD2; size: few; J: TRBJ2-1; DNA: TGTGCCAGCAGCTCCCCTAGCGGAACCGAGCAGTTCTTC; CDR3: CASSSPSGTEQFF
V: TRBV5-1; D: .; size: .; J: TRBJ2-2; DNA: TGCGCCAGCAGGGAGGTCCTTACGGGGGAGCTGTTTTTT; CDR3: CASREVLTGELFF
V: TRBV5-1; D: TRBD2; size: few; J: TRBJ2-7; DNA: TGCGCCAGCAGCCCTAGACTAGCGGAAGTCTACGAGCAGTACTTC; CDR3: CASSPRLAEVYEQYF
V: TRBV4-2; D: .; size: .; J: TRBJ2-2; DNA: TGTGCCAGCTCAAGGTCGAACACCGGGGAGCTGTTTTTT; CDR3: CASSRSNTGELFF
V: TRBV28; D: .; size: few; J: TRBJ2-1; DNA: TGTGCCAGCAGGCGTCAGGGGGGTTCTGGTGAGCAGTTCTTC; CDR3: CASRRQGGSGEQFF
V: TRBV7-9; D: .; size: .; J: TRBJ2-2; DNA: TGTGCCAGCACCCCATCTTCGGGGGCTCAATATTCCGGGGAGCTGTTTTTT; CDR3: CASTPSSGAQYSGELFF
V: TRBV29-1; D: .; size: .; J: TRBJ1-6; DNA: TGCAGCGTTCACCCCCGGGGGAGGAATTCACCCCTCCACTTT; CDR3: CSVHPRGRNSPLHF
V: TRBV6-5; D: .; size: .; J: TRBJ2-1; DNA: TGTGCCAGCAGTAACCGGGACTCGTACAATGAGCAGTTCTTC; CDR3: CASSNRDSYNEQFF
V: TRBV28; D: .; size: .; J: TRBJ1-1; DNA: TGTGCCAGCAGAGAACGTACAGGGTCCACTGAAGCTTTCTTT; CDR3: CASRERTGSTEAFF
V: TRBV11-2; D: TRBD2; size: few; J: TRBJ2-1; DNA: TGTGCCAGCAGCTTAGACTCGAGCGGGAGGGGTGAGCAGTTCTTC; CDR3: CASSLDSSGRGEQFF
V: TRBV6-6; D: TRBD1; size: .; J: TRBJ2-5; DNA: TGTGCCAGCAGACCCAGGACAGGGCAAGAGACCCAGTACTTC; CDR3: CASRPRTGQETQYF
V: TRBV25-1; D: .; size: few; J: TRBJ2-7; DNA: TGTGCCAGCAGTGGGTGGACGTTCGTTGGGGAGCAGTACTTC; CDR3: CASSGWTFVGEQYF
V: TRBV18; D: .; size: few; J: TRBJ2-5; DNA: TGTGCCAGCTCACCGGGGAACCAAGAGACCCAGTACTTC; CDR3: CASSPGNQETQYF
V: TRBV15; D: TRBD1; size: .; J: TRBJ1-5; DNA: TGTGCCACCAGCGGACGAGGGACAGTCACTCATTTT; CDR3: CATSGRGTVTHF
V: TRBV10-2; D: .; size: .; J: TRBJ2-4; DNA: TGCGCCAGCAGTGCCCTAGCGCCAGGCAACACTCAGTACTTC; CDR3: CASSALAPGNTQYF
V: TRBV7-2; D: .; size: few; J: TRBJ2-7; DNA: TGTGCCAGCAGACACGGGGGATCCGGGTACGAGCAGTACTTC; CDR3: CASRHGGSGYEQYF
V: TRBV4-1; D: .; size: .; J: TRBJ2-7; DNA: TGCGCCAGCAGCCAAGTACAGGGTCATCGCGCCTACGAGCAGTACTTC; CDR3: CASSQVQGHRAYEQYF
V: TRBV6-5; D: .; size: few; J: TRBJ2-6; DNA: TGTGCCAGCAGTTACGAGGGGACTGGGGCCAACGTCCTGACTTTC; CDR3: CASSYEGTGANVLTF
V: TRBV7-9; D: .; size: .; J: TRBJ2-1; DNA: TGTGCCAGCAGCTTGCCGGGCAGGCCGAGCTCCTACAATGAGCAGTTCTTC; CDR3: CASSLPGRPSSYNEQFF
V: TRBV27; D: .; size: .; J: TRBJ2-1; DNA: TGTGCCAGCGCCCTGGTCGGGGCCTCCTACAATGAGCAGTTCTTC; CDR3: CASALVGASYNEQFF
V: TRBV28; D: .; size: few; J: TRBJ2-7; DNA: TGTGCCAGCAGGGTAGCGGTACCCTACGAGCAGTACTTC; CDR3: CASRVAVPYEQYF
V: TRBV19; D: TRBD1; size: .; J: TRBJ2-1; DNA: TGTGCCAGTAGTACAGGACAGGGGTTCAATGAGCAGTTCTTC; CDR3: CASSTGQGFNEQFF
V: TRBV18; D: TRBD1; size: .; J: TRBJ2-7; DNA: TGTGCCAGCTCACCGGGACAGATAGGCCTTGGCGAGCAGTACTTC; CDR3: CASSPGQIGLGEQYF
V: TRBV4-1; D: .; size: .; J: TRBJ2-7; DNA: TGCGCCAGCAGCCAAGGGACTGGGACGGGGAGAAGCTCCTACGAGCAGTACTTC; CDR3: CASSQGTGTGRSSYEQYF
V: TRBV5-1; D: .; size: .; J: TRBJ2-2; DNA: TGCGCCAGCAGCCAGGGCAGGGGTGACACCGGGGAGCTGTTTTTT; CDR3: CASSQGRGDTGELFF
V: TRBV11-2; D: .; size: .; J: TRBJ1-1; DNA: TGTGCCAGCAGCTTAGGCCGACAGGTATTAGGTCAAGAAGCTTTCTTT; CDR3: CASSLGRQVLGQEAFF
V: TRBV5-4; D: .; size: .; J: TRBJ2-7; DNA: TGTGCCAGCAGCTCCCAGTTGGAGCAGTACTTC; CDR3: CASSSQLEQYF
V: TRBV7-3; D: .; size: few; J: TRBJ1-2; DNA: TGTGCCAGCAGCTTAGTTGGACAGATGGGCTACACCTTC; CDR3: CASSLVGQMGYTF
V: TRBV7-8; D: .; size: few; J: TRBJ2-1; DNA: TGTGCCAGCAGCTTAGGGGACTGGGGCTCCTACAATGAGCAGTTCTTC; CDR3: CASSLGDWGSYNEQFF
V: TRBV6-1; D: .; size: .; J: TRBJ2-7; DNA: TGTGCCAGCAGTGAATCAGGGTCACCTCCCTACGAGCAGTACTTC; CDR3: CASSESGSPPYEQYF
V: TRBV29-1; D: TRBD1; size: few; J: TRBJ2-3; DNA: TGCAGCGTCGCGCTCAACAGGGGTTCCACAGATACGCAGTATTTT; CDR3: CSVALNRGSTDTQYF
V: TRBV25-1; D: .; size: few; J: TRBJ2-2; DNA: TGTGCCAGCAGTGAACTCTTACGGTCCGGGGAGCTGTTTTTT; CDR3: CASSELLRSGELFF
V: TRBV5-5; D: .; size: few; J: TRBJ2-3; DNA: TGTGCCAGCAGCTTGGCCGTACGGGGCTACACAGATACGCAGTATTTT; CDR3: CASSLAVRGYTDTQYF
V: TRBV7-9; D: .; size: .; J: TRBJ2-3; DNA: TGTGCCAGCAGCCCACGACAGGGCACAGATACGCAGTATTTT; CDR3: CASSPRQGTDTQYF
V: TRBV28; D: .; size: few; J: TRBJ2-3; DNA: TGTGCCAGCAGCCTGAACAGGGAAACAGATACGCAGTATTTT; CDR3: CASSLNRETDTQYF
V: TRBV7-9; D: .; size: .; J: TRBJ1-2; DNA: TGTGCCAGCAGCCCCCGAGGAGACAGCTACACCTTC; CDR3: CASSPRGDSYTF
V: TRBV18; D: .; size: .; J: TRBJ1-5; DNA: TGTGCCAGCTCACCGGGAGGGCTTGGTATTCAGCCCCAGCATTTT; CDR3: CASSPGGLGIQPQHF
V: TRBV7-3; D: .; size: .; J: TRBJ1-1; DNA: TGTGCCAGCAGCGCACAGGGTAGGATGGCTGAAGCTTTCTTT; CDR3: CASSAQGRMAEAFF